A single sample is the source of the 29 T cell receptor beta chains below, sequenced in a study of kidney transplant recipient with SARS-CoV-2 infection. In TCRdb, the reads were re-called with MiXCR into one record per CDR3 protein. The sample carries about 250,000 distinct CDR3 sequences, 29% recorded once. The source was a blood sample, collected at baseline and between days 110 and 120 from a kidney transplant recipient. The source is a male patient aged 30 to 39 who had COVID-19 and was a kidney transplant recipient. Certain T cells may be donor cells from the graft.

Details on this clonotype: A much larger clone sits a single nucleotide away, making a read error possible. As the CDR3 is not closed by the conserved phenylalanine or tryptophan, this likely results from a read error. The chain's CDR3 is CASSSGVLNTEAFL. The CDR3 coding sequence is TGCGCCAGCAGCTCAGGGGTTCTCAACACTGAAGCTTTCCTT. V and J are TRBV5-1 and TRBJ1-1; tentatively, D is TRBD1 (6 bases). The V end was cut by 3 bases, the J end by 2 bases, with 11 bases between. The CDR3 is 14 residues long. Germline V gives CDR1 SGHRS, CDR2 YFSETQ.

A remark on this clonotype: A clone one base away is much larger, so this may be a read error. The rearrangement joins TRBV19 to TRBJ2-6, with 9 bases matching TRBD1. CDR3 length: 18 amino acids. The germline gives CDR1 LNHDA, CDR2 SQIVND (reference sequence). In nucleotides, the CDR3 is TGTGCCAGTACTCATCAGGGGGGACAGGGTTCTGGGGCCAACATCCTGACTTTC. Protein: CASTHQGGQGSGANILTF.

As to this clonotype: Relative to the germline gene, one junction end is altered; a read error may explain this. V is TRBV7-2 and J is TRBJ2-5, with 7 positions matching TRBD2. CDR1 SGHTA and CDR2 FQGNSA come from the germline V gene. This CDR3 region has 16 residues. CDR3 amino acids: CVSRPGRAGTMGTQYF. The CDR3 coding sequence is TGTGTCAGCAGACCGGGGAGGGCGGGGACGATGGGGACCCAGTACTTC.

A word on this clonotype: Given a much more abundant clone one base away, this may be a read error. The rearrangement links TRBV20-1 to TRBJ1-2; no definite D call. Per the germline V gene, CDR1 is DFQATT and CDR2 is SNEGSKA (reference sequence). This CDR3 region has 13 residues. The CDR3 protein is CSARDFASYGYAF. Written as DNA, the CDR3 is TGCAGTGCTAGAGATTTCGCCTCATATGGCTACGCCTTC.

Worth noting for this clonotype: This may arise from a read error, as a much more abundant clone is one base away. CDR3 in amino acids: CASSGLVPNSIRTEAFF. DNA of the CDR3: TGTGCCAGCAGCGGGCTCGTTCCCAATTCAATTCGCACTGAAGCTTTCTTT. The chain combines TRBV3-1 with TRBJ1-1; D unclear. The germline V gene has CDR1 LGHDT and CDR2 YNNKEL (reference sequence). Trimming cost V 5 bases and J 4 bases, with 23 bases left between them. CDR3 size: 17 residues.

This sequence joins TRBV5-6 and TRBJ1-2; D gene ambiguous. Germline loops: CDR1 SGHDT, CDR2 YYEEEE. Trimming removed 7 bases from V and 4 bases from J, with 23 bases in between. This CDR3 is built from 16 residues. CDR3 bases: TGTGCCAGCGCACTTAACAATAGTCGAAAGACCTATGGCTACACCTTC. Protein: CASALNNSRKTYGYTF.

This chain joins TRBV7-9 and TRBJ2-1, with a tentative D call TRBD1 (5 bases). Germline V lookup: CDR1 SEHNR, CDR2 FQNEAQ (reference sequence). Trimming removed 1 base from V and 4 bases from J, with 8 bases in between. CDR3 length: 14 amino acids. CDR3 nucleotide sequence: TGTGCCAGCAGCTTAGTACAGGTATACAATGAGCAGTTCTTC. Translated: CASSLVQVYNEQFF.

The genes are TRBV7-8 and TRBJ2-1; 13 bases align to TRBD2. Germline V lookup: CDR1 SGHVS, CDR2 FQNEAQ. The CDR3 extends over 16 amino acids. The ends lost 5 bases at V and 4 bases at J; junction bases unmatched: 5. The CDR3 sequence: CASSLTSGRGYNEQFF. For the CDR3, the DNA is TGTGCCAGCAGCCTAACTAGCGGGAGGGGGTACAATGAGCAGTTCTTC.

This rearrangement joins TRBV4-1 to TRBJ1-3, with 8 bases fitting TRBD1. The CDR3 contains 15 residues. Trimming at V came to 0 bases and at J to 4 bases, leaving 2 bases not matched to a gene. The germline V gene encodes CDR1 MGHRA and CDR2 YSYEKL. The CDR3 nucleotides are TGCGCCAGCAGCCAAGAACAGGGGGGGGGAAACACCATATATTTT. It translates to CASSQEQGGGNTIYF.

The CDR3 spells CASWHLVPGKTYGYTF. The CDR3 DNA is TGTGCCAGCTGGCATCTCGTACCAGGAAAGACCTATGGCTACACCTTC. The rearrangement joins TRBV5-4 to TRBJ1-2, with no clear D. V was cut by 7 bases and J by 4 bases, with 23 bases left in between. Germline loops: CDR1 SGHNT, CDR2 YYREEE (reference sequence). This CDR3 spans 16 amino acids.

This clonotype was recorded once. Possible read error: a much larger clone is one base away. Here the CDR3 DNA reads TGTGCCAGTGGGAGAGGAGGTGAAGCTTTCTTT. It codes for CASGRGGEAFF. V usage is TRBV2 and J usage is TRBJ1-1; D not certain. The CDR3 is made up of 11 amino acids. V was pared by 9 bases and J by 7 bases, with 12 bases between. Germline CDR1 and CDR2: SNHLY and FYNNEI.

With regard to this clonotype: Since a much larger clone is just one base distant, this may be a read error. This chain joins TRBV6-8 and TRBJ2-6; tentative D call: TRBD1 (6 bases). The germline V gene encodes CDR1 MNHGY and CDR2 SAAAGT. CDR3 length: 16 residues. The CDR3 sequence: CASNRQALSGANVPTF. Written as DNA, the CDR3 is TGTGCCAGCAACCGACAGGCACTCTCTGGGGCCAACGTCCCGACTTTC.

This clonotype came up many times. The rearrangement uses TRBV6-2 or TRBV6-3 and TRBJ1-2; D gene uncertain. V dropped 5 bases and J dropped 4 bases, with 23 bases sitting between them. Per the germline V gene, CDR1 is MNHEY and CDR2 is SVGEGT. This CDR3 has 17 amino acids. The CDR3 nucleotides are TGTGCCAGCAGTCAAGCATTCTGCATCGGAAAGACCTATGGCTACACCTTC. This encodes CASSQAFCIGKTYGYTF.

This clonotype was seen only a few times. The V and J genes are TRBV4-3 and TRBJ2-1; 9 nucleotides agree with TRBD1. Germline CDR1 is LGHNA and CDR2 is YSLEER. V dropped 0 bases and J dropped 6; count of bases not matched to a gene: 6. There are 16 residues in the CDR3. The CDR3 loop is CASSQDLGQGRNEQFF. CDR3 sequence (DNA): TGCGCCAGCAGCCAAGATTTGGGACAGGGCCGCAATGAGCAGTTCTTC.

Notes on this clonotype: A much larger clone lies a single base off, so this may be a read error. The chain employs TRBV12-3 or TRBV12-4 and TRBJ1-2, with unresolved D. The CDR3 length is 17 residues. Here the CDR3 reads CAGSSTTTAGKTYGYTF. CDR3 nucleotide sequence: TGTGCCGGCAGTTCGACTACCACAGCAGGAAAGACCTATGGCTACACCTTC.

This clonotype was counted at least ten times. CDR3 loop: CASSRAGLAEHNEQFF. The CDR3 DNA is TGTGCCAGCTCGCGAGCCGGACTAGCGGAACACAATGAGCAGTTCTTC. The chain recombines TRBV18 with TRBJ2-1, with TRBD2 matching over 10 bases. The junction had 10 bases not matched to a gene; V was cut back by 6 bases and J by 5 bases. Per germline, CDR1 KGHSH and CDR2 LQKENI. There are 16 residues in the CDR3.

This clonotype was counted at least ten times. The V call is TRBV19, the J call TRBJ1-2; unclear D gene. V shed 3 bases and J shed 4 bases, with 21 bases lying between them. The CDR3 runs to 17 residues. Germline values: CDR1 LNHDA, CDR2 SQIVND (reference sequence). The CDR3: CASSMNKTNRKTYGYTF. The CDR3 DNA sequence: TGTGCCAGTAGTATGAATAAGACAAATCGAAAGACCTATGGCTACACCTTC.

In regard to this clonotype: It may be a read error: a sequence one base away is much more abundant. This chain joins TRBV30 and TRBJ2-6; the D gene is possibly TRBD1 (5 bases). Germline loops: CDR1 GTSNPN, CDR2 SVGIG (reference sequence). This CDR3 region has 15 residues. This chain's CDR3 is CAWSLDSSGANILTF. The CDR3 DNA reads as TGTGCCTGGAGCCTTGACAGCTCTGGGGCCAACATCCTGACTTTC.

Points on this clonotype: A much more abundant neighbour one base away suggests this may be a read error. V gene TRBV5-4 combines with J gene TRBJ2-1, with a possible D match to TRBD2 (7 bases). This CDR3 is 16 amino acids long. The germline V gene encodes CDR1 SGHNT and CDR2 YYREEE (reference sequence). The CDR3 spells CASSGGGPSSYSEQFF. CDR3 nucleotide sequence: TGTGCCAGCAGCGGGGGGGGGCCGAGCTCCTACAGTGAGCAGTTCTTC.

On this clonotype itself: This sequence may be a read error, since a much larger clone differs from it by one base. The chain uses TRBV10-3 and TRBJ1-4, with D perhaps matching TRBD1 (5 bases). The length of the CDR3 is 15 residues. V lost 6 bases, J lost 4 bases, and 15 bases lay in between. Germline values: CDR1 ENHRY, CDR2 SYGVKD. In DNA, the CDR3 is TGTGCCATCAGAGGGACTGGGCAGATTAATGAAAAACTGTTTTTT. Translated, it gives CAIRGTGQINEKLFF.

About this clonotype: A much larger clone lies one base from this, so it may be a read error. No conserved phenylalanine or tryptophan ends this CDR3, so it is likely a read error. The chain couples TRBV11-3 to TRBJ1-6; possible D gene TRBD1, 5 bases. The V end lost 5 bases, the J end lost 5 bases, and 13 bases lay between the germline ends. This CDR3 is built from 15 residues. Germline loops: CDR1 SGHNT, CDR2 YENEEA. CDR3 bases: TGTGCCAGCAGCCAGGGCGGGGGGAATAATTCACCCCTCCACCTT. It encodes CASSQGGGNNSPLHL.

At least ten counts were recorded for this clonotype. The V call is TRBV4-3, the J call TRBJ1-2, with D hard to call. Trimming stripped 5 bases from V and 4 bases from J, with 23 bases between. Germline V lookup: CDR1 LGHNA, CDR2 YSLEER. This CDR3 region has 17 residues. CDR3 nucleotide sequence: TGCGCCAGCAGCGAGCTTCGAGGACGTCGAAAGACCTATGGCTACACCTTC. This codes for CASSELRGRRKTYGYTF.

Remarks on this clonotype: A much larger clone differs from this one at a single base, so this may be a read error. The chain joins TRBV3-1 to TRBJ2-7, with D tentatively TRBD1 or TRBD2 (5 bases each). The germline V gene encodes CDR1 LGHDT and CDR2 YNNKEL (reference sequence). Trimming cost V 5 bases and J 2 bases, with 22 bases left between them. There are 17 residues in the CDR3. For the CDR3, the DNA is TGTGCCAGCAGCTCCAGGGTAAGCGGCGGAAGCCCCTACGAGCAGTACTTC. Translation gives CASSSRVSGGSPYEQYF.

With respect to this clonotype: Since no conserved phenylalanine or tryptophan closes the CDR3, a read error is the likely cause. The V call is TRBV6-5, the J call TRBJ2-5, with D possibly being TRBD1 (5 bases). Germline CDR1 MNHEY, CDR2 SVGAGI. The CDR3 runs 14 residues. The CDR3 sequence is CARSYSSRAGTQYS. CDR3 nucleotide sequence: TGTGCCCGCAGTTACTCGAGCAGGGCAGGGACCCAGTACTCC.

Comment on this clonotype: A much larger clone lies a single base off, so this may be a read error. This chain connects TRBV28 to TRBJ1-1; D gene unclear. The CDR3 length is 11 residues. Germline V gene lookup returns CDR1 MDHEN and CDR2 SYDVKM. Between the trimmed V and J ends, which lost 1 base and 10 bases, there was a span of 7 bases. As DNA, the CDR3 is TGTGCCAGCAGTTTATCCGGGCGAGCTTTCTTT. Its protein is CASSLSGRAFF.

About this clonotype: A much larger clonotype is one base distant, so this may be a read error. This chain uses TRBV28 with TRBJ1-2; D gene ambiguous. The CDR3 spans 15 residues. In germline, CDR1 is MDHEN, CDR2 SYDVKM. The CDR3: CASSLSPVANYGHTF. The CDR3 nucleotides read TGTGCCAGCAGTTTAAGCCCTGTGGCTAACTATGGCCACACCTTC.

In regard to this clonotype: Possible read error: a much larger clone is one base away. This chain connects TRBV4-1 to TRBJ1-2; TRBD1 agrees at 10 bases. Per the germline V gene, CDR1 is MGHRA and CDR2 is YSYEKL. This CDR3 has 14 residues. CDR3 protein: CASSHVTGGFGCTF. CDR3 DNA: TGCGCCAGCAGCCATGTGACAGGGGGCTTTGGCTGCACCTTC.

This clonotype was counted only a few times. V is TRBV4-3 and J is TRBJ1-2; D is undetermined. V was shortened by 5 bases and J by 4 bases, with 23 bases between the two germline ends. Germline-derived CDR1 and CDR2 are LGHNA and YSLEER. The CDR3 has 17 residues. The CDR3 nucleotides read TGCGCCAGCAGCTATTTTGGAGGACGTCGAAAGACCTATGGCTACACCTTC. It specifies CASSYFGGRRKTYGYTF.

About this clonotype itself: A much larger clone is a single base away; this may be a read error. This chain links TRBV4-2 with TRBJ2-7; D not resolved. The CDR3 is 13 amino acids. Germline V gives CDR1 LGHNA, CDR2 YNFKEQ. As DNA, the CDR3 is TGTGCCAGCGGCCAAGTGGGCCCCTACGAGCAGTACTTC. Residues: CASGQVGPYEQYF.